These T cell receptor beta chains were read from a single sample in a study of blood T cell repertoires in COVID-19. Some clones are missing from TCRdb's copy, which holds only in-frame ones; the method was immunoSEQ multiplex PCR. The profile shows some 130,000 clones, around 89% of them singletons. The sample consisted of peripheral blood. Receptors originate from a man between 60 and 75 years old with COVID-19, enrolled during active disease. CDR3s include the opening cysteine and the closing phenylalanine or tryptophan. Each record gives: D gene, J gene, V gene, CDR3 DNA, CDR3 protein. The D gene is left open where the match is weak.

TRBD1 | TRBJ2-3 | TRBV24-1 | TGTGCCACCAGTGACCAGGGACAGGGTCGGCCAGATACGCAGTATTTT | CATSDQGQGRPDTQYF
TRBD1 | TRBJ2-7 | TRBV3-1/TRBV3-2 | TGTGCCAGCAGCCAGGAAGGGACAGGGGTACCCTACGAGCAGTACTTC | CASSQEGTGVPYEQYF
TRBD1 | TRBJ1-1 | TRBV27 | TGTGCCAGCAGTTTCACAGGGGGTATCACTGAAGCTTTCTTT | CASSFTGGITEAFF
TRBD2 | TRBJ2-2 | TRBV5-1 | TGCGCCAGCAGCCCGGGACTAGCAGGCGGGGAGCTGTTTTTT | CASSPGLAGGELFF
TRBD1 | TRBJ1-1 | TRBV7-2 | TGTGCCAGCAGCTTAAATTACAGGGGGCCGAACACTGAAGCTTTCTTT | CASSLNYRGPNTEAFF
. | TRBJ1-2 | TRBV28 | TGTGCCAGCAGTTTGGGCAGGGTGAACTATGGCTACACCTTC | CASSLGRVNYGYTF
TRBD1 | TRBJ1-2 | TRBV6-5 | TGTGCCAGCAGGTCCACAGGGGCCCCCGCCGGCTACACCTTC | CASRSTGAPAGYTF
. | TRBJ1-1 | TRBV25-1 | TGTGCCAGCAGTCTCGCCGGGACTCTTAGAACTGAAGCTTTCTTT | CASSLAGTLRTEAFF
TRBD2 | TRBJ2-5 | TRBV7-9 | TGTGCCAGCAGCTTTCTAGCGGTTCAAGAGACCCAGTACTTC | CASSFLAVQETQYF
. | TRBJ1-5 | TRBV5-4 | TGTGCCAGCAGCTCCGACGGGATCCGACAGCCCCAGCATTTT | CASSSDGIRQPQHF